Below are 17 T cell receptor beta chains sequenced from a single sample in a study of blood T cell repertoires in COVID-19. Clones were read by immunoSEQ multiplex PCR, and TCRdb kept only the in-frame ones, dropping some. The table records about 190,000 clones, approximately 91% of them present only once. The sample consisted of peripheral blood. These receptors originate from a man between 40 and 49 years old with acute or convalescent COVID-19.

The chain carries TRBV5-8 and TRBJ2-7, with 14 bases matching TRBD2. V trimming: 4 bases; J trimming: 1 base; junction bases outside the gene matches: 4. This CDR3 region has 16 residues. CDR1 is SGHTS and CDR2 is YDEGEE in the germline V gene. The CDR3 loop reads CASSPRTSGGSYEQYF. The CDR3 bases are TGTGCCAGCAGCCCACGGACTAGCGGGGGGTCCTACGAGCAGTACTTC.

The sample holds a few counts of this clone. This chain connects TRBV19 to TRBJ2-5; 10 nucleotides line up with TRBD1. This CDR3 is built from 14 residues. The trim removed 5 bases at V and 5 bases at J, leaving 5 bases unmatched. Germline values: CDR1 LNHDA, CDR2 SQIVND (reference sequence). This CDR3 reads CASSPRQGAETQYF. CDR3 DNA: TGTGCCAGTAGTCCCCGACAGGGGGCGGAGACCCAGTACTTC.

The V call is TRBV6-5, the J call TRBJ2-3; 9 nucleotides line up with TRBD2. From germline, CDR1 is MNHEY and CDR2 SVGAGI. V gave up 6 bases and J gave up 2 bases; unmatched junction bases: 3. The CDR3 totals 14 residues. As DNA, the CDR3 is TGTGCCAGCAGCCCGGGACTAGCCACAGATACGCAGTATTTT. Protein sequence: CASSPGLATDTQYF.

This chain's CDR3 is CASSQVAGNTDTQYF. CDR3 bases: TGTGCCAGCAGCCAAGTGGCGGGGAACACAGATACGCAGTATTTT. The J gene is TRBJ2-3, the V gene TRBV3-1 (or the pseudogene TRBV3-2); perhaps TRBD2 as D (6 bases). Trimming pared 1 base from V and 2 bases from J, leaving 10 bases between. CDR1 is LGHDT, CDR2 YNNKEL, per germline (reference sequence). This CDR3 contains 15 residues.

This sequence joins TRBV12-3 or TRBV12-4 and TRBJ1-2; D remains unclear. The V end was cut by 6 bases, the J end by 8 bases, with 16 bases between. The CDR3 sequence is 13 residues long. The CDR3: CASSFRLEAGYTF. As DNA, the CDR3 is TGTGCCAGCAGCTTCCGGTTGGAGGCCGGCTACACCTTC.

This clone appeared a few times. This chain connects TRBV29-1 to TRBJ2-7, with TRBD2 as a possible D gene (6 bases). Trimming removed 2 bases from V and 2 bases from J, with 16 bases in between. Germline CDR1 reads SQVTM; CDR2 reads ANQGSEA. The CDR3 runs to 15 residues. This CDR3 reads CSVEKGKSGAYEQYF. The CDR3 nucleotides are TGCAGCGTTGAAAAGGGCAAATCGGGAGCCTACGAGCAGTACTTC.

CDR3 in DNA: TGTGCCAGCAGTACTAGATCCTGGGAGACCCAGTACTTC. Its translation: CASSTRSWETQYF. The J gene is TRBJ2-5, the V gene TRBV6-5, with a tentative D call TRBD2 (5 bases). V was trimmed by 5 bases and J by 5 bases, leaving 12 bases between them. From germline, CDR1 is MNHEY and CDR2 SVGAGI. There are 13 residues in the CDR3.

This clone was observed a single time. This sequence joins TRBV19 and TRBJ1-1; D possibly corresponds to TRBD1 (5 bases). The CDR3 runs 13 residues. Germline CDR1 and CDR2: LNHDA and SQIVND (reference sequence). V shed 4 bases and J shed 5 bases, with 11 bases lying between them. The CDR3 region has the DNA TGTGCCAGTAGTACATCAGGGAAGACTGAAGCTTTCTTT. Encoded protein: CASSTSGKTEAFF.

The gene calls are TRBV25-1 and TRBJ1-2; D gene unclear. The germline V and J ends were trimmed by 3 bases and 4 bases, with 12 bases remaining between them. Germline CDR1 reads MGHDK; CDR2 reads SYGVNS. This CDR3 has 14 residues. The CDR3 region is CASSDYTLGYGYTF. In nucleotides, the CDR3 is TGTGCCAGCAGTGATTACACGCTAGGCTATGGCTACACCTTC.

CDR3 protein: CATRRVGAEAFF. In DNA, the CDR3 is TGTGCCACCCGGAGGGTGGGGGCTGAAGCTTTCTTT. This chain links TRBV10-3 with TRBJ1-1, with a possible D match to TRBD1 (5 bases). Trimming removed 10 bases at V and 6 bases at J, with 15 bases between. This CDR3 spans 12 amino acids. From germline, CDR1 is ENHRY and CDR2 SYGVKD.

The chain carries TRBV3-1 (or the pseudogene TRBV3-2) and TRBJ1-2; D perhaps matches TRBD1 (6 bases). CDR3 length: 14 residues. Germline V gives CDR1 LGHDT, CDR2 YNNKEL (reference sequence). V was cut by 6 bases and J by 1 base, with 12 bases left in between. The CDR3 sequence is CASSRQDNNYGYTF. CDR3 coding DNA: TGTGCCAGCAGTAGACAGGATAATAACTATGGCTACACCTTC.

The V call is TRBV4-3, the J call TRBJ1-2; weak D call: TRBD1 (5 bases). Germline assignment: CDR1 LGHNA and CDR2 YSLEER. This CDR3 region has 14 residues. Trimming removed 3 bases at V and 6 bases at J, with 14 bases between. The chain's CDR3 is CASSQSRGIDGYTF. The CDR3 DNA follows: TGCGCCAGCAGCCAGTCAAGGGGAATCGATGGCTACACCTTC.

This CDR3 reads CASSPGHNQPQHF. In DNA, the CDR3 is TGTGCCAGCAGCCCCGGACACAATCAGCCCCAGCATTTT. This chain joins TRBV6-5 and TRBJ1-5; TRBD1 is a possible D gene (5 bases). The CDR3 runs to 13 residues. Trimming stripped 6 bases from V and 3 bases from J, with 9 bases between. CDR1 and CDR2 from the germline V gene are MNHEY and SVGAGI.

This chain joins TRBV3-1 (or the pseudogene TRBV3-2) and TRBJ1-1; possibly TRBD1 for D (5 bases). The CDR3 sequence is 17 residues long. Trimming left V 1 base short and J 4 bases short, with 19 bases between. Germline CDR1 is LGHDT and CDR2 is YNNKEL (reference sequence). The CDR3 loop reads CASSQGFGRRTSTEAFF. The CDR3 nucleotides read TGTGCCAGCAGCCAAGGGTTTGGTCGGCGGACATCCACTGAAGCTTTCTTT.

The chain links TRBV23-1 to TRBJ2-7; D perhaps matches TRBD2 (6 bases). TRBV23-1 counts as an open reading frame of uncertain function. The CDR3 consists of 14 residues. V was trimmed by 5 bases and J by 2 bases, leaving 13 bases between them. CDR3 DNA sequence: TGCGCCAGCAGTGGGCGGAGGGGCCCCTACGAGCAGTACTTC. Translating gives CASSGRRGPYEQYF.

J is TRBJ2-3 and V is TRBV7-2; D might be TRBD1 (6 bases). CDR3 length equals 15 residues. The germline V gene encodes CDR1 SGHTA and CDR2 FQGNSA. V lost 1 base, J lost 0 bases, and 8 bases lay in between. The CDR3: CASSLGTVSTDTQYF. The CDR3 DNA is TGTGCCAGCAGCTTAGGGACAGTGAGCACAGATACGCAGTATTTT. The full variable domain, completed using reference TRBV7-2 and TRBJ2-3, is GAGVSQSPSNKVTEKGKDVELRCDPISGHTALYWYRQSLGQGLEFLIYFQGNSAPDKSGLPSDRFSAERTGGSVSTLTIQRTQQEDSAVYLCASSLGTVSTDTQYFGPGTRLTVL.

CDR3 DNA: TGTGCCAGCAGTGGCCGACAGGGGACGTCTTATGGCAATCAGCCCCAGCATTTT. Translation gives CASSGRQGTSYGNQPQHF. This rearrangement joins TRBV6-1 to TRBJ1-5; 8 nucleotides align to TRBD1. V dropped 4 bases and J dropped 2; count of bases not matched to a gene: 13. The CDR3 runs to 18 residues. Germline V gene lookup returns CDR1 MNHNS and CDR2 SASEGT.